This TCR beta chain was documented in a study of T cells in Graves' hyperthyroidism and ophthalmopathy. RNA transcripts provided the source from which TCR beta CDR3 regions were amplified. Carried out on the TCR CDR3, a first-round RT-PCR used the HTBI primer set. TCRdb used MiXCR to reprocess the multiplex PCR reads, holding one entry per CDR3 protein. The data hold some 690,000 distinct CDR3 sequences, with 17% observed a single time. The germline V and J ends were trimmed by 4 bases and 3 bases, with 7 bases remaining between them. This CDR3 region has 13 residues. Germline assignment: CDR1 LNHDA and CDR2 SQIVND (reference sequence).

The source material was blood. This clonotype originated in a man between 45 and 60 years old with Graves' hyperthyroidism. The gene calls are TRBV19 and TRBJ1-5; D unresolved. In nucleotides, the CDR3 is TGTGCCAGTAGTACAACTCCCAATCAGCCCCAGCATTTT. Its protein product is CASSTTPNQPQHF.